This T cell receptor (beta chain) is drawn from a study of a mutant IDH1 vaccine in newly diagnosed glioma. V lost 10 bases to trimming and J lost 8 bases, with 20 bases between them. This CDR3 is built from 13 residues. CDR1 is ENHRY and CDR2 is SYGVKD in the germline V gene. In the case of this clone: Its cognate antigen is unknown.

This sample's time point: week 35, safety follow-up. Mutant IDH1 20-mer peptide, at 300 ug, made up each vaccine dose, with topical imiquimod. Assay used: immunoSEQ multiplex PCR; TCRdb lists only in-frame clones, some missing. The sample consists of 35,000 to 50,000 clones, about 92% of them appearing once. The sequences come from PBMCs, collected from a glioma patient whose treatment included an IDH1 peptide vaccine. This sequence joins TRBV10-3 and TRBJ1-2; a possible D gene is TRBD1 (5 bases). This sequence originates from a man aged 45-65 years with glioma. As DNA, the CDR3 is TGTGCCAGCAGGGAGTGGGAGGGAGGCGGCTACACCTTC. The encoded protein is CASREWEGGGYTF.